These 8 T cell receptor beta chains originate from one sample sequenced in a study of T cell responses to AZD1222 COVID-19 vaccine. Sequenced by immunoSEQ multiplex PCR; TCRdb stores in-frame clones only, minus some. The sample includes roughly 97,000 clones, roughly 91% of them seen just once. This specimen consisted of peripheral blood, obtained on day 0 of AZD1222 vaccination. These receptors came from an adult in good health.

The chain uses TRBV15 and TRBJ2-2; D gene unclear. CDR1 is LNHNV and CDR2 is YYDKDF in the germline V gene (reference sequence). Trimming shortened V by 2 bases and J by 2 bases, and 3 bases separated the two germline ends. The CDR3 totals 13 residues. CDR3 coding DNA: TGTGCCACCAGCAGATACAACACCGGGGAGCTGTTTTTT. Amino acids: CATSRYNTGELFF.

V usage is TRBV9 and J usage is TRBJ1-3; the D is unclear. Trimming took off 4 bases at V and 4 bases at J, with 15 bases between the two ends. CDR1 SGDLS and CDR2 YYNGEE come from the germline V gene. This CDR3 has 15 amino acids. DNA of the CDR3: TGTGCCAGCAGCCCCCACGCCGTAGAGGGAAACACCATATATTTT. It specifies CASSPHAVEGNTIYF.

V usage is TRBV5-6 and J usage is TRBJ1-5; D might be TRBD1 (5 bases). CDR1 and CDR2 from the germline V gene are SGHDT and YYEEEE. Trimming pared 4 bases from V and 6 bases from J, leaving 11 bases between. This CDR3 has 13 amino acids. The CDR3 sequence: CASSPGGGQPQHF. CDR3 nucleotides: TGTGCCAGCAGCCCCGGGGGAGGTCAGCCCCAGCATTTT.

The chain is built from TRBV9 and TRBJ1-4; D gene ambiguous. Trimming took 3 bases from V and 4 from J, leaving 10 bases between them. The CDR3 length is 14 residues. Looked up from germline, CDR1 is SGDLS and CDR2 is YYNGEE. CDR3 residues: CASSARTGNEKLFF. CDR3 bases: TGTGCCAGCAGCGCCCGGACTGGTAATGAAAAACTGTTTTTT.

The J gene is TRBJ1-6, the V gene TRBV5-1; D is ambiguous. Per germline, CDR1 SGHRS and CDR2 YFSETQ. V lost 4 bases and J 4 bases, leaving 15 bases between the germline ends. The CDR3 consists of 16 residues. CDR3 DNA: TGCGCCAGCAGCCCCGTCTCGGACGGTTATAATTCACCCCTCCACTTT. Its translation: CASSPVSDGYNSPLHF.

The chain recombines TRBV19 with TRBJ2-2; D gene uncertain. The CDR3 covers 15 residues. Per the germline V gene, CDR1 is LNHDA and CDR2 is SQIVND (reference sequence). The V gene lost 3 bases and the J gene lost 0 bases, with 8 bases spanning the gap. CDR3 loop: CASSIEEANTGELFF. In nucleotides, the CDR3 is TGTGCCAGTAGTATCGAAGAAGCGAACACCGGGGAGCTGTTTTTT. The entire variable domain, with the rest obtained from reference TRBV19 and TRBJ2-2, is as follows: DGGITQSPKYLFRKEGQNVTLSCEQNLNHDAMYWYRQDPGQGLRLIYYSQIVNDFQKGDIAEGYSVSREKKESFPLTVTSAQKNPTAFYLCASSIEEANTGELFFGEGSRLTVL.

The DNA for the CDR3 is TGTGCCAGCAATGGGGGTGGAGAGGGTCAGCCCCAGCATTTT. It translates to CASNGGGEGQPQHF. The chain uses TRBV28 and TRBJ1-5; maybe TRBD1 (5 bases). Trimming cost V 7 bases and J 6 bases, with 16 bases left between them. The germline V gene encodes CDR1 MDHEN and CDR2 SYDVKM. The CDR3 loop spans 14 amino acids.

The rearrangement uses TRBV5-1 and TRBJ2-7; 7 positions agree with TRBD1. The CDR3 consists of 15 residues. The germline CDR1 and CDR2 sequences are SGHRS and YFSETQ. The V segment lost 0 bases and the J segment 6 bases; nucleotides outside the gene matches: 9. This CDR3 is CASSLGTGPSGEQYF. DNA for the CDR3: TGCGCCAGCAGCTTGGGGACAGGACCCTCCGGCGAGCAGTACTTC.